The sample holds one count of the clone carrying this TCR beta chain. Germline CDR1 is SGHNT and CDR2 is YENEEA. V was trimmed by 0 bases and J by 0 bases, leaving 12 bases between them. The CDR3 extends over 17 amino acids. The data were taken from a study of cytotoxic CD8 clonotypes in ibrutinib-treated CLL. Depth targeted 1 in 200,000 to 1 in 1 million T cells, averaging 10x coverage per clonotype. The table came from immunoSEQ multiplex PCR; TCRdb's copy has only in-frame clones and leaves some out. This sample has some 140,000 clones, with about 85% found just once. The rearrangement links TRBV11-3 to TRBJ2-1; no reliable D call. The sequences come from PBMCs, collected after 24 months of ibrutinib treatment. The clonotype originates from a human donor with chronic lymphocytic leukemia. This CDR3 is CASSLDGPSSSYNEQFF. CDR3 bases: TGTGCCAGCAGCTTAGACGGGCCGTCGAGCTCCTACAATGAGCAGTTCTTC.